The source of this T cell receptor beta chain is a study of blood T cell repertoires in COVID-19. Clones were read by immunoSEQ multiplex PCR, and TCRdb kept only the in-frame ones, dropping some. The profile shows 110,000 or so clones, around four fifths of them singletons. The V gene end was trimmed by 3 bases and the J gene end by 6 bases; junction bases not matched to a gene: 8. This CDR3 is 15 amino acids long. The germline V gene has CDR1 SGDLS and CDR2 YYNGEE. The sample was peripheral blood. The chain uses TRBV9 and TRBJ1-4, with 7 bases fitting TRBD1. This clonotype was obtained from a woman aged 35 to 49 with acute or convalescent COVID-19. The chain's CDR3 is CASSAGDSGYEKLFF. CDR3 coding DNA: TGTGCCAGCAGCGCGGGGGACAGTGGATATGAAAAACTGTTTTTT.